A selection of T cell receptor beta chains follows, all from one sample in a study of type 1 regulatory T cells. TCRdb ran MiXCR on the reads and lists one entry per CDR3 protein. Here the sample spans 60,000 to 70,000 distinct CDR3 sequences, nearly 50% being singletons. No antigen has been assigned to these receptors. Material: cultured non-Tr1 T cells, either the whole culture or a sorted T cell fraction (not recorded which). The receptor set was obtained from a human donor in good health. Each CDR3 is given with its conserved first and last residue. The order of the fields is clone size, J gene, V gene, D gene, CDR3 DNA, CDR3 protein. The D gene is left open where the match is weak. Part of the rows lack a size; the others show once, few, many or a class for expanded clones.

>few|TRBJ2-1|TRBV20-1|NA
TGCAGTGCTAGTCGGGGGATATCCTACAATGAGCAGTTCTTC
CSASRGISYNEQFF
>few|TRBJ2-3|TRBV3-1|TRBD2
TGTGCCAGCAGCCAAGTCATAGCGGGGAGAAGCACAGATACGCAGTATTTT
CASSQVIAGRSTDTQYF
>NA|TRBJ2-2|TRBV13|NA
TGTGCCAGCAGCTTAGGCTACAAAGTCGCCGGGGAGCTGTTTTTT
CASSLGYKVAGELFF
>NA|TRBJ2-2|TRBV5-1|NA
TGCGCCAGCAGCTTCTTAAGCAACACCGGGGAGCTGTTTTTT
CASSFLSNTGELFF
>NA|TRBJ2-7|TRBV18|TRBD1
TGTGCCAGCTCACCTTCCCACAGGGGCACGGGGAACGAGCAGTACTTC
CASSPSHRGTGNEQYF
>many|TRBJ2-3|TRBV28|TRBD2
TGTGCCAGCAGGTCCGGGGGGGCCTCCCAAGATACGCAGTATTTT
CASRSGGASQDTQYF
>NA|TRBJ2-3|TRBV30|NA
TGTGCCTGGAGCAGTGAGGGCACAGATACGCAGTATTTT
CAWSSEGTDTQYF
>few|TRBJ2-7|TRBV12-3/TRBV12-4|NA
NA
CASSSSVTPYEQYF
>NA|TRBJ2-3|TRBV4-1|TRBD2
TGCGCCAGCAGCCAACCTGCCGGGACTAGCGGCCGACGGGATACGCAGTATTTT
CASSQPAGTSGRRDTQYF
>NA|TRBJ2-2|TRBV5-6|TRBD1
TGTGCCAGCAGCTGGGGACAGCCTGTCAACACCGGGGAGCTGTTTTTT
CASSWGQPVNTGELFF
>many|TRBJ1-1|TRBV20-1|TRBD1
TGCAGTGCCCGTGGGACAGGGCGGGGTGAAGCTTTCTTT
CSARGTGRGEAFF
>NA|TRBJ2-1|TRBV6-6|NA
TGTGCCAGCAGTTACCCCCAGAATGAGCAGTTCTTC
CASSYPQNEQFF
>NA|TRBJ2-5|TRBV5-1|NA
TGCGCCAGCAGCTTGGTTCCCGACCAAGAGACCCAGTACTTC
CASSLVPDQETQYF
>NA|TRBJ1-5|TRBV10-3|NA
TGTGCCATCGGGGGTCAGCCCCGGCATTTT
CAIGGQPRHF
>NA|TRBJ2-7|TRBV2|TRBD1
TGTGCCAGCATCGGACAGGGAATTCCCTACGAGCAGTACTTC
CASIGQGIPYEQYF
>NA|TRBJ1-1|TRBV5-6|NA
TGTGCCAGCAGCTTTACGGGAGCTGAAGCTTTCTTT
CASSFTGAEAFF
>NA|TRBJ2-1|TRBV7-2|TRBD2
TGTGCCAGCAGCTCACATAGCGGGGTGGGGGAGCAGTTCTTC
CASSSHSGVGEQFF
>few|TRBJ2-7|TRBV7-2|NA
TGTGCCAGCAGCTTGTTATACGAGCAGTACTTC
CASSLLYEQYF
>NA|TRBJ2-7|TRBV7-2|NA
TGTGCCAGCAGCTTAGACGCGCTAGTCAACGAGCAGTACTTC
CASSLDALVNEQYF
>few|TRBJ2-1|TRBV12-3/TRBV12-4|NA
TGTGCCAGCAGTTTAGTTTATGAGCAGTTCTTC
CASSLVYEQFF
>NA|TRBJ2-1|TRBV7-3|NA
TGTGCCAGCAGCTTAACCCCGGGGGCCCACAATGAGCAGTTCTTC
CASSLTPGAHNEQFF
>once|TRBJ2-7|TRBV29-1|TRBD1
TGCAGCGTTTGGGACAGGGGGTACGAGCAGTACTTC
CSVWDRGYEQYF
>NA|TRBJ1-2|TRBV3-1|NA
TGTGCCAGCGGGTCTGGCAGGGAGGTCTATGGCTACACCTTC
CASGSGREVYGYTF
>few|TRBJ2-1|TRBV5-4|NA
TGTGCCAGCAGCTGGGGGGGCGGGGTTTACAATGAGCAGTTCTTC
CASSWGGGVYNEQFF
>NA|TRBJ2-7|TRBV6-4|NA
TGTGCCAGCAGTGAGATGGGCGGACTGGGCTACGAGCAGTACTTC
CASSEMGGLGYEQYF
>few|TRBJ2-3|TRBV7-9|NA
TGTGCCAGCAGCTTAGCTGTGGGGGCCAAAATGGCGGGGAGCACAGATACGCAGTATTTT
CASSLAVGAKMAGSTDTQYF
>NA|TRBJ2-7|TRBV28|NA
TGTGCCAGCAGTTTAGGGGCGTCCCAAGGCTACGAGCAGTACTTC
CASSLGASQGYEQYF
>NA|TRBJ1-1|TRBV2|NA
TGTGCCAGCAGTGACGCGAGGGCGAACACTGAAGCTTTCTTT
CASSDARANTEAFF
>NA|TRBJ1-2|TRBV5-1|NA
TGCGCCAGCAGCTTGGAAGGGACGGGAAGAGGCTATGGCTACACCTTC
CASSLEGTGRGYGYTF